This TCR beta chain was captured by sequencing in a study of T cell responses to AZD1222 COVID-19 vaccine. Study-wide context: Whether given at about 4 or about 12 weeks, second doses were pooled.

Sequencing was performed with immunoSEQ multiplex PCR; in TCRdb, only in-frame clones are kept and a portion is missing. The data show more than 110,000 clones, roughly nine tenths seen once. This CDR3 contains 15 residues. In germline, CDR1 is SGHKS, CDR2 YYEKEE (reference sequence). V lost 0 bases to trimming and J lost 4 bases, with 11 bases between them. The chain recombines TRBV5-5 with TRBJ1-3, with D possibly TRBD1 on 6 matching bases. The source material was peripheral blood, sampled on day 0 of AZD1222 vaccination. This receptor was obtained from an adult in good health. CDR3 residues: CASSLVRGSGNTIYF. Written as DNA, the CDR3 is TGTGCCAGCAGCTTGGTCAGGGGCTCCGGAAACACCATATATTTT.